One and the same sample provided the 13 T cell receptor beta chains below, sequenced in a study of blood T cells in healthy people across ages. Using a J-beta primer mix together with a sample-barcoded 5' primer, a second PCR was run for roughly 7 to 11 cycles. In TCRdb, the 5' RACE reads were re-called with MiXCR into one record per CDR3 protein. The table includes roughly 700,000 distinct CDR3 sequences, about 32% detected once. The sample was blood. Every receptor here comes from an elderly woman in good health.

This clonotype showed up many times. J is TRBJ2-5 and V is TRBV20-1, with 8 bases fitting TRBD1. The germline gives CDR1 DFQATT, CDR2 SNEGSKA (reference sequence). J gave up 4 bases and V 3 bases, and 7 bases lay outside the gene matches. This CDR3 comprises 14 residues. CDR3 region: CSARGTGATETQYF. The CDR3 region has the DNA TGCAGTGCTAGGGGGACAGGAGCCACAGAGACCCAGTACTTC.

This clonotype was counted many times. This chain connects TRBV20-1 to TRBJ1-2; D ambiguous. Between the trimmed V and J ends, which lost 1 base and 2 bases, there was a span of 8 bases. This CDR3 comprises 13 residues. Germline V gives CDR1 DFQATT, CDR2 SNEGSKA (reference sequence). The CDR3 DNA follows: TGCAGTGCTAGAGTGGAATACAACTATGGCTACACCTTC. Its translation: CSARVEYNYGYTF.

This clonotype was seen only once. J is TRBJ2-1 and V is TRBV7-3; D is unresolved. The CDR3 has 14 residues. The V end lost 3 bases, the J end lost 9 bases, and 15 bases lay between the germline ends. Germline CDR1 reads SGHTA; CDR2 reads FQGTGA. CDR3 loop: CASSLNPLGAEQFF. The CDR3 nucleotides are TGTGCCAGCAGCTTGAATCCCCTAGGTGCTGAGCAGTTCTTC.

This clonotype was observed a handful of times. The chain uses TRBV30 and TRBJ1-2; D is undetermined. V lost 0 bases to trimming and J lost 0 bases, with 11 bases between them. The germline V gene has CDR1 GTSNPN and CDR2 SVGIG (reference sequence). This CDR3 spans 15 amino acids. The CDR3 bases are TGTGCCTGGAGTGTACTGACGGGTCCTAACTATGGCTACACCTTC. Its translation: CAWSVLTGPNYGYTF.

The gene calls are TRBV5-7 and TRBJ1-5; unclear D gene. TRBV5-7 is labeled an ORF, and its function is uncertain. The CDR3 has 15 residues. Trimming left V 2 bases short and J 2 bases short, with 11 bases between. The CDR3 loop reads CASSFGEGGNQPQHF. CDR3 nucleotides: TGTGCCAGCAGCTTCGGGGAGGGCGGCAATCAGCCCCAGCATTTT.

This clonotype showed up many times. The chain couples TRBV7-2 to TRBJ2-1; D is ambiguous. The CDR3 consists of 13 residues. The ends were cut back, 11 bases at V and 0 bases at J, with 11 bases in the middle. Germline V gene lookup returns CDR1 SGHTA and CDR2 FQGNSA. In DNA, the CDR3 is TGTGCCTTATCCAGAAGCTCCTACAATGAGCAGTTCTTC. This gives the protein CALSRSSYNEQFF. The full variable domain, completed using reference TRBV7-2 and TRBJ2-1, is GAGVSQSPSNKVTEKGKDVELRCDPISGHTALYWYRQSLGQGLEFLIYFQGNSAPDKSGLPSDRFSAERTGGSVSTLTIQRTQQEDSAVYLCALSRSSYNEQFFGPGTRLTVL.

This clonotype showed up many times. The rearrangement links TRBV5-1 to TRBJ1-2; tentatively, D is TRBD1 (5 bases). CDR3 length: 14 amino acids. Germline values: CDR1 SGHRS, CDR2 YFSETQ. The germline V and J ends were trimmed by 7 bases and 0 bases, with 13 bases remaining between them. DNA for the CDR3: TGCGCCAGCCGGTCCGGGACCGCTAACTATGGCTACACCTTC. Its translation is CASRSGTANYGYTF. The full variable domain, rest sourced from reference TRBV5-1 and TRBJ1-2, is KAGVTQTPRYLIKTRGQQVTLSCSPISGHRSVSWYQQTPGQGLQFLFEYFSETQRNKGNFPGRFSGRQFSNSRSEMNVSTLELGDSALYLCASRSGTANYGYTFGSGTRLTVV.

The V and J genes are TRBV7-2 and TRBJ2-4, with D possibly TRBD2 on 6 matching bases. This CDR3 is 19 amino acids long. Trimming pared 5 bases from V and 5 bases from J, leaving 28 bases between. Looked up from germline, CDR1 is SGHTA and CDR2 is FQGNSA. CDR3 loop: CASSPRQRADKHRENIQYF. CDR3 sequence (DNA): TGTGCCAGCAGCCCCAGGCAGCGGGCTGACAAGCACCGGGAAAACATTCAGTACTTC.

The gene calls are TRBV7-2 and TRBJ2-3; D gene ambiguous. Germline V gene lookup returns CDR1 SGHTA and CDR2 FQGNSA. The germline V and J ends were trimmed by 1 base and 6 bases, with 5 bases remaining between them. CDR3 size: 12 residues. CDR3 region: CASSLDFDTQYF. The CDR3 DNA reads TGTGCCAGCAGCTTAGACTTCGATACGCAGTATTTT. Drawing the rest from reference TRBV7-2 and TRBJ2-3, the complete variable domain is GAGVSQSPSNKVTEKGKDVELRCDPISGHTALYWYRQSLGQGLEFLIYFQGNSAPDKSGLPSDRFSAERTGGSVSTLTIQRTQQEDSAVYLCASSLDFDTQYFGPGTRLTVL.

This chain joins TRBV6-2 or TRBV6-3 and TRBJ1-1; D is undetermined. CDR3 length: 15 residues. The germline V and J ends were trimmed by 2 bases and 0 bases, with 10 bases remaining between them. CDR1 and CDR2 (germline): MNHEY, SVGEGT. The CDR3: CASSYGLAVNTEAFF. As DNA, the CDR3 is TGTGCCAGCAGTTACGGGTTAGCGGTGAACACTGAAGCTTTCTTT.

Many counts were recorded for this clonotype. The chain employs TRBV18 and TRBJ2-5; 7 bases fit TRBD1. V dropped 3 bases and J dropped 4; count of bases not matched to a gene: 8. The CDR3 runs to 15 residues. The germline V gene has CDR1 KGHSH and CDR2 LQKENI. CDR3 loop: CASSPGAAGGETQYF. CDR3 bases: TGTGCCAGCTCACCCGGGGCGGCAGGGGGAGAGACCCAGTACTTC.

The chain combines TRBV20-1 with TRBJ1-1; unclear D gene. The germline V and J ends were trimmed by 3 bases and 1 base, with 3 bases remaining between them. Germline V lookup: CDR1 DFQATT, CDR2 SNEGSKA (reference sequence). CDR3 length: 11 residues. CDR3 DNA sequence: TGCAGTGCTAGGGCGAACACTGAAGCTTTCTTT. Its protein product is CSARANTEAFF.

The chain couples TRBV20-1 to TRBJ2-2, with D possibly TRBD2 on 5 matching bases. The germline V gene has CDR1 DFQATT and CDR2 SNEGSKA (reference sequence). V was pared by 7 bases and J by 1 base, with 10 bases between. This CDR3 has 13 amino acids. CDR3 protein: CSEAELNTGELFF. CDR3 sequence (DNA): TGCAGTGAAGCGGAGCTGAACACCGGGGAGCTGTTTTTT.